This T cell receptor beta chain is drawn from a study of T-cell reconstitution after alpha-beta-depleted transplantation in children. The germline CDR1 and CDR2 sequences are LGHNA and YNFKEQ. This CDR3 has 17 residues. Trimming took 4 bases from V and 4 from J; bases not matched to a gene: 8. Library preparation (for TCRbeta) was performed with unique molecular identifiers. A single record per CDR3 protein comes from TCRdb applying MiXCR to the PCR reads. The sample holds 500,000 or so distinct CDR3 sequences, 32% seen once. The receptor was isolated from a human donor who donated a stem cell graft to a child with aplastic anemia. The material sequenced was PBMCs from the stem cell graft donor, taken from the stem cell graft. The V and J genes are TRBV4-2 and TRBJ2-5, with 14 positions matching TRBD2. The CDR3 DNA follows: TGTGCCAGCAGCCTTCATGGGACTAGCGGGAGTGGAGAGACCCAGTACTTC. Its translation is CASSLHGTSGSGETQYF.